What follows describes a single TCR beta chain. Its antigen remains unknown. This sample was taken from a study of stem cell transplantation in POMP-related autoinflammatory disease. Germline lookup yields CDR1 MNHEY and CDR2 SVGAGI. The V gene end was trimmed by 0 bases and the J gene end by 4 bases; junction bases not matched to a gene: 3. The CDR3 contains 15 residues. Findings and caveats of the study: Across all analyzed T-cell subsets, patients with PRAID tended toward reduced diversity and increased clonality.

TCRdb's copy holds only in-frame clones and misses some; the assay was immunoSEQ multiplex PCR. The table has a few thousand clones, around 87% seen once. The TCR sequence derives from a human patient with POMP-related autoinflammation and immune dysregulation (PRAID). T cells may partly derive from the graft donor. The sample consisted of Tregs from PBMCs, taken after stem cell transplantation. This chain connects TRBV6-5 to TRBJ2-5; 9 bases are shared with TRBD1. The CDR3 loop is CASSYSGTGPETQYF. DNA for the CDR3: TGTGCCAGCAGTTACTCCGGGACAGGGCCAGAGACCCAGTACTTC.